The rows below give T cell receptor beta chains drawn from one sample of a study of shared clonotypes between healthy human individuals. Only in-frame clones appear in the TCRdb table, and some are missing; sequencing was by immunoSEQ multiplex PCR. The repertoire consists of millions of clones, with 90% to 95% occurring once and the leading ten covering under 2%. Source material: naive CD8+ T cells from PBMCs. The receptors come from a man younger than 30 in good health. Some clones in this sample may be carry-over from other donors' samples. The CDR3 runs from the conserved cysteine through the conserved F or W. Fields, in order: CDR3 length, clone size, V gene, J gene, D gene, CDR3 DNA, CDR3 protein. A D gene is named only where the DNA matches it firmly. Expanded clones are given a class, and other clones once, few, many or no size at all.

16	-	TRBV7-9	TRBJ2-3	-	TGTGCCAGCAGCCCCTACCGAGGGGCTCTCACAGATACGCAGTATTTT	CASSPYRGALTDTQYF
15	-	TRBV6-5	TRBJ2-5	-	TGTGCCAGCAACCAGGACGGGCGAATGGGGGAGACCCAGTACTTC	CASNQDGRMGETQYF
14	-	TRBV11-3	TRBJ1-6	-	TGTGCCAGCAGCTCACGGGCCACCGATTCACCCCTCCACTTT	CASSSRATDSPLHF
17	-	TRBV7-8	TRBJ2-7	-	TGTGCCAGCAGCTCCCCTCCAAGCAGGCGGGACCTATACGAGCAGTACTTC	CASSSPPSRRDLYEQYF
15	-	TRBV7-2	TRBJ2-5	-	TGTGCCAGCAGCTCGCGGCAGGGGGGGGAGGAGACCCAGTACTTC	CASSSRQGGEETQYF
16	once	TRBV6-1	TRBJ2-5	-	TGTGCCAGCAGTGAAGGAATGGCAGGGCGAGGGGAGACCCAGTACTTC	CASSEGMAGRGETQYF
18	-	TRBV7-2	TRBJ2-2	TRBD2	TGTGCCATCCAGCTTAGGATGGGGACTAGCGGGAGGGTCGGGGAGCTGTTTTTT	CAIQLRMGTSGRVGELFF
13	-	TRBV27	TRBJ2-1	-	TGTGCCAGCAGCGACGGTCCCTACAATGAGCAGTTCTTC	CASSDGPYNEQFF
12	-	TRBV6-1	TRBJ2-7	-	TGTGCCAGCAGTGATGGGTCATACGAGCAGTACTTC	CASSDGSYEQYF
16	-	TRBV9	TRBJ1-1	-	TGTGCCAGCAGCGGGAACGCAGGGTCTGGGTACACTGAAGCTTTCTTT	CASSGNAGSGYTEAFF
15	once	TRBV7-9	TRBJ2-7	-	TGTGCCAGCAGCTCCGTAGCAAGGGGACTTAACGAGCAGTACTTC	CASSSVARGLNEQYF
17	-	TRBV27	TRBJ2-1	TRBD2	TGTGCCAGCAGTTTGTGGGCGGGGACTAGCGGTCACAATGAGCAGTTCTTC	CASSLWAGTSGHNEQFF
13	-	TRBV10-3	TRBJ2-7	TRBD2	TGTGCCATCAGCCCGGGACTAGACTACGAGCAGTACTTC	CAISPGLDYEQYF
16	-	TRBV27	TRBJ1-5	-	TGTGCCAGCAGTTTTCTCCCCAGGGTACGTGATCAGCCCCAGCATTTT	CASSFLPRVRDQPQHF
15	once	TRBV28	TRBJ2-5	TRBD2	TGTGCCAGCAGTACCGGGACTAGCGAAATAGAGACCCAGTACTTC	CASSTGTSEIETQYF
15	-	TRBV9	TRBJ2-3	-	TGTGCCAGCAGCGCTGGCGGGGCTAGCACAGATACGCAGTATTTT	CASSAGGASTDTQYF
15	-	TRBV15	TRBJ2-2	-	TGTGCCACCAGCAGAGATCTGACCACCTCCGGGGAGCTGTTTTTT	CATSRDLTTSGELFF
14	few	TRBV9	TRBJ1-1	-	TGTGCCAGCAGCGTAGGTGACGGTTGGGTAGAAGCTTTCTTT	CASSVGDGWVEAFF
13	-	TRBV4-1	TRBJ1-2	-	TGCGCCAGCAGCCAAGGGCAGACTTATGGCTACACCTTC	CASSQGQTYGYTF
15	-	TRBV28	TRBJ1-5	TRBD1	TGTGCCAGCAGCTCTTACAGGGGTACCCTAGAGCCCCAGCATTTT	CASSSYRGTLEPQHF
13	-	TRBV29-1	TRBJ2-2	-	TGCAGCGTGGACAGCCTGAACACCGGGGAGCTGTTTTTT	CSVDSLNTGELFF
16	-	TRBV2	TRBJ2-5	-	TGTGCCAGCAGTGAATCGCAATCGGGGGTCGGGGAGACCCAGTACTTC	CASSESQSGVGETQYF
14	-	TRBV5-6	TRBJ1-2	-	TGTGCCAGCAGCCTAGGAGGGGCCAACTATGGCTACACCTTC	CASSLGGANYGYTF
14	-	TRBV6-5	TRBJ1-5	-	TGTGCCAGCAGTCCCAATTATAGCAATCAGCCCCAGCATTTT	CASSPNYSNQPQHF
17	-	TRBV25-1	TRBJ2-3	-	TGTGCCAGCAGTGAAATGGGGCCAGTGCTTGGCACAGATACGCAGTATTTT	CASSEMGPVLGTDTQYF
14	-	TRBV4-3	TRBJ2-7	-	TGCGCCAGCAGCCAAGCCAGGGGTGACTACGAGCAGTACTTC	CASSQARGDYEQYF
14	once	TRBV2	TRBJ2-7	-	TGTGCCAGCAGCCCGGATAGGAACGTCTACGAGCAGTACTTC	CASSPDRNVYEQYF
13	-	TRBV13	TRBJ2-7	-	TGTGCCAGCAGCCTTGGCCTTACTCGGGAGCAGTACTTC	CASSLGLTREQYF
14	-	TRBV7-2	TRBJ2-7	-	TGTGCCAGCAGCTTCTCGAGAGGTAGCCACGAGCAGTACTTC	CASSFSRGSHEQYF
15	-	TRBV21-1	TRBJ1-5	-	TGTGCCAGCAGCACCCAGGGAAAAAACAATCAGCCCCAGCATTTT	CASSTQGKNNQPQHF
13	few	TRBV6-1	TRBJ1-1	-	TGTGCCAGCAGTGCCCGACAGGAGCTAGAAGCTTTCTTT	CASSARQELEAFF
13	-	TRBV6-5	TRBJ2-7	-	TGTGCCAGCAGCCCAGGAGTATACTACGAGCAGTACTTC	CASSPGVYYEQYF
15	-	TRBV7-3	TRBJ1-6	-	TGTGCCAGCAGCCCGGAGGGAGGGTTTAATTCACCCCTCCACTTT	CASSPEGGFNSPLHF
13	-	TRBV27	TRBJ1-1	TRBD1	TGTGCCAGCAGAAACAGGGGGGAGACTGAAGCTTTCTTT	CASRNRGETEAFF
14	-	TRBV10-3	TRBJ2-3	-	TGTGCCATCAGGTACGGCGGGGGCACAGATACGCAGTATTTT	CAIRYGGGTDTQYF